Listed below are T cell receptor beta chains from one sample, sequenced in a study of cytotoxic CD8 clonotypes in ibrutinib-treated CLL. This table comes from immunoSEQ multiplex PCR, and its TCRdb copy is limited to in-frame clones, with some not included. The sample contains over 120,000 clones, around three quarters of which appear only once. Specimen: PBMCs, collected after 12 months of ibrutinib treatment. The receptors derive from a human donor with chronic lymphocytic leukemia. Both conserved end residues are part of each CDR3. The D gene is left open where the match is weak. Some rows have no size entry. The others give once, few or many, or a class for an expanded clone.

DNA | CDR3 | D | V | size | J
TGTGCCACCAGCCCGACGGCCACTGGACGGATGAACACTGAAGCTTTCTTT | CATSPTATGRMNTEAFF | - | TRBV15 | - | TRBJ1-1
TGTGCCAGCAGCGTAGCATCCGGGACCTTGGATACGCAGTATTTT | CASSVASGTLDTQYF | - | TRBV9 | - | TRBJ2-3
TGTGCCAGCAGTTCCCTAGCGGGAAACCTCGTCCAGCAGTACTTC | CASSSLAGNLVQQYF | TRBD2 | TRBV28 | - | TRBJ2-7
TGTGCCAGCGGATCGAGGGGTTCACAGTTCTTC | CASGSRGSQFF | - | TRBV7-6 | - | TRBJ2-1
TGTGCCAGCAGTTTATCTTCTTTAGGCACAGATACGCAGTATTTT | CASSLSSLGTDTQYF | - | TRBV27 | - | TRBJ2-3
TGTGCCAGCAGCTCGCTGACAGGGGGCGGTAGGTACACTGAAGCTTTCTTT | CASSSLTGGGRYTEAFF | TRBD1 | TRBV5-6 | - | TRBJ1-1
TGTGCCAGCAGCTCCCCATTGGGTCTCGGCACAGATACGCAGTATTTT | CASSSPLGLGTDTQYF | - | TRBV5-4 | - | TRBJ2-3
TGCGCCAGCAGCTTGCAGGCGGGAGGGCCCGGCAATGAGCAGTTCTTC | CASSLQAGGPGNEQFF | TRBD2 | TRBV5-1 | - | TRBJ2-1
TGTGCCAGCAGCTGGGGGACAGGGGCGAACACCATATATTTT | CASSWGTGANTIYF | TRBD1 | TRBV7-2 | few | TRBJ1-3
TGTGCCAGCTCACGACAGGGAGAGAATGAAAAACTGTTTTTT | CASSRQGENEKLFF | TRBD1 | TRBV18 | - | TRBJ1-4
TGTGCCAGCAGATCGACGGGGGGGCCTTCCGAGCAGTACTTC | CASRSTGGPSEQYF | TRBD2 | TRBV27 | - | TRBJ2-7
TGTGCCAGCAGCTTGAAGTGGGAAAGTAACACTGAAGCTTTCTTT | CASSLKWESNTEAFF | - | TRBV5-6 | - | TRBJ1-1
TGTGCCAGCAGCTTAGGGGTTTCGTATGAGCAGTTCTTC | CASSLGVSYEQFF | - | TRBV7-9 | - | TRBJ2-1
TGTGCCAGCAGTTACTCGGCGGACAGGGGGCTGTCTGAGCAGTTCTTC | CASSYSADRGLSEQFF | TRBD1 | TRBV6-5 | - | TRBJ2-1
TGTGCCAGCAGCCCCGAGGTCATGGACACATCCTACGAGCAGTACTTC | CASSPEVMDTSYEQYF | - | TRBV7-9 | - | TRBJ2-7
TGTGCCAGCAGTTTATCGTGGGGAAGCTTGGGGGAGCTGTTTTTT | CASSLSWGSLGELFF | - | TRBV27 | - | TRBJ2-2
TGCAGCGTCAGGGCCGGGGAGACCCAGTACTTC | CSVRAGETQYF | - | TRBV29-1 | - | TRBJ2-5
TGCAGCGTGCCCAGCGGGAGGGCCGACGAGCAGTACTTC | CSVPSGRADEQYF | TRBD2 | TRBV29-1 | - | TRBJ2-7
TGTGCCAGCAGCTTAGTAGTAAGGACTAGCGGGAGGTTCGGCAATGAGCAGTTCTTC | CASSLVVRTSGRFGNEQFF | TRBD2 | TRBV7-6 | - | TRBJ2-1
TGTGCCAGCAGTTACAAGGGGTTTAACTATGGCTACACCTTC | CASSYKGFNYGYTF | - | TRBV6-5 | - | TRBJ1-2
TGTGCCAGCTCCTCCCAACGGGAGACCCAGTACTTC | CASSSQRETQYF | - | TRBV18 | once | TRBJ2-5
TGTGCCAGTAGTACACAGGGGCCAGAGACCCAGTACTTC | CASSTQGPETQYF | TRBD1 | TRBV19 | - | TRBJ2-5
TGTGCCAGCAGTCTTGGACAGGGGAACACCGGGGAGCTGTTTTTT | CASSLGQGNTGELFF | TRBD1 | TRBV11-2 | - | TRBJ2-2
TGTGCCACCAGCCATTGGGGCGGCTACACCTTC | CATSHWGGYTF | - | TRBV15 | - | TRBJ1-2
TGCAGCGTTGAAGCTCCCCCAGCGGGAGGAATAGATACGCAGTATTTT | CSVEAPPAGGIDTQYF | TRBD2 | TRBV29-1 | - | TRBJ2-3
TGTGCCAGCAGTTTAACGAGAGGGGGACTCTACTATGGCTACACCTTC | CASSLTRGGLYYGYTF | - | TRBV28 | - | TRBJ1-2
TGTGCCAGCAGCGTGGGAGCTAGGGGTGAGCAGTTCTTC | CASSVGARGEQFF | - | TRBV2 | once | TRBJ2-1
TGTGCCAGCAGCGTAACCGGACGGGCAACTAATGAAAAACTGTTTTTT | CASSVTGRATNEKLFF | - | TRBV9 | - | TRBJ1-4
TGTGCCAGCACCCCCCGGGCGACGGGAGCACCATTGACCGGGGAGCTGTTTTTT | CASTPRATGAPLTGELFF | - | TRBV7-9 | - | TRBJ2-2
TGTGCCAGCAGCTGGCCGGCGGGCACCGGGGAGCTGTTTTTT | CASSWPAGTGELFF | - | TRBV13 | - | TRBJ2-2
TGTGCCAGCAGCCACCTGACAGGAGCCAATCCCTACGAGCAGTACTTC | CASSHLTGANPYEQYF | - | TRBV5-4 | - | TRBJ2-7
TGCGCCAGCAGCCAAGATCTACTTTCTGGAGGCACAGATACGCAGTATTTT | CASSQDLLSGGTDTQYF | - | TRBV4-3 | - | TRBJ2-3
TGTGCCAGTACCCAATTTTCGAGTACGAGGGGTTGGGGTTACGAGCAGTACTTC | CASTQFSSTRGWGYEQYF | - | TRBV19 | - | TRBJ2-7
TGTGCCAGCAGTTTACTGGGATTGAAGAACACTGAAGCTTTCTTT | CASSLLGLKNTEAFF | - | TRBV28 | - | TRBJ1-1
TGTGCTAGTGGTCCATCATCGTGGACTAGCGCTTCCTACAATGAGCAGTTCTTC | CASGPSSWTSASYNEQFF | TRBD2 | TRBV12-5 | - | TRBJ2-1
TGTGCCAGCAGCTTCGAACTAGCGGGAGGCAACAATGAGCAGTTCTTC | CASSFELAGGNNEQFF | TRBD2 | TRBV7-2 | - | TRBJ2-1
TGTGCCAGCAGCGTGACTAGCTCGAAGACCTACGAGCAGTACTTC | CASSVTSSKTYEQYF | TRBD2 | TRBV9 | - | TRBJ2-7
TGTGCCAGTCAAGGGACAGGGAACATCGGTAATCAGCCCCAGCATTTT | CASQGTGNIGNQPQHF | TRBD1 | TRBV27 | few | TRBJ1-5
TGTGCCAGCAGCTCCTCATGGCCCGACAGGATCAACACCGGGGAGCTGTTTTTT | CASSSSWPDRINTGELFF | - | TRBV11-2 | - | TRBJ2-2
TGTGCCAGCAGCCCCCGTTCCCGGACAGATGAAGCTTTCTTT | CASSPRSRTDEAFF | - | TRBV9 | - | TRBJ1-1
TGCAGTGCTTGGGACAGAGAAGCTTTCTTT | CSAWDREAFF | TRBD1 | TRBV20-1 | - | TRBJ1-1